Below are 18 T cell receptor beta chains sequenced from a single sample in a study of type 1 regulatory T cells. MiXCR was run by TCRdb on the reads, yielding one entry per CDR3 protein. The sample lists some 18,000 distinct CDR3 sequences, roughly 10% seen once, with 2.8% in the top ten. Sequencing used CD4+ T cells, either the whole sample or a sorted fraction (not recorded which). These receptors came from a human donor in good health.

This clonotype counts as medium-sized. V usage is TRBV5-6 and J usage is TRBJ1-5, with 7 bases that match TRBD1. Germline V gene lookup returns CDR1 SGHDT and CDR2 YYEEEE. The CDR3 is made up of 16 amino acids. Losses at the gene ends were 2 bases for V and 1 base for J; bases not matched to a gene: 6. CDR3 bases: TGTGCCAGCAGCTTACGGACAGGTAGAAGCAATCAGCCCCAGCATTTT. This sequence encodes CASSLRTGRSNQPQHF.

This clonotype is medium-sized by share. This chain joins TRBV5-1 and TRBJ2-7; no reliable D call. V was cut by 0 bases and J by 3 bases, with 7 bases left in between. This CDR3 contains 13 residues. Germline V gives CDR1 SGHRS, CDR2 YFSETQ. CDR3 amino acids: CASSLGQDYEQYF. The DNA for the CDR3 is TGCGCCAGCAGCTTGGGCCAGGACTACGAGCAGTACTTC.

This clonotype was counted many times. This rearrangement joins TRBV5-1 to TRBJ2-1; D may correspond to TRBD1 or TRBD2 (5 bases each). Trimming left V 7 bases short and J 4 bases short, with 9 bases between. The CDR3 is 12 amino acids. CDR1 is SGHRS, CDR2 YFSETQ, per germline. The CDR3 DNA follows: TGCGCCAGCTGGGGGAGTTACAATGAGCAGTTCTTC. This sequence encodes CASWGSYNEQFF.

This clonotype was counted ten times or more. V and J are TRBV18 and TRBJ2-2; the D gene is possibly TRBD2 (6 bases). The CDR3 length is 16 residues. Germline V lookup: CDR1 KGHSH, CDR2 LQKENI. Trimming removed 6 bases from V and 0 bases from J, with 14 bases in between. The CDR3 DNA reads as TGTGCCAGCTCCCGCCTAGCGACCTCGAACACCGGGGAGCTGTTTTTT. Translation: CASSRLATSNTGELFF.

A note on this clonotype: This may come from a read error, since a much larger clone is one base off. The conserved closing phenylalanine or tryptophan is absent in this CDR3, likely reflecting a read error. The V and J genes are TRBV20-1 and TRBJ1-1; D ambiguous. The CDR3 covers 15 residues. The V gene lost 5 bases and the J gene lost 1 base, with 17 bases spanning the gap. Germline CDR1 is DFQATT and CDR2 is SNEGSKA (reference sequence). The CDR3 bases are TGCAGTGCTGCCCCCAGCCTCAGATCGAACACTGAAGCTTTCTCT. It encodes CSAAPSLRSNTEAFS.

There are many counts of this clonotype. The CDR3 region is CASRAKRGPTDTQYF. The CDR3 DNA follows: TGTGCCAGCAGGGCAAAGCGGGGGCCCACAGATACGCAGTATTTT. The gene calls are TRBV28 and TRBJ2-3; 8 bases are a match to TRBD2. The CDR3 is made up of 15 amino acids. Germline lookup yields CDR1 MDHEN and CDR2 SYDVKM. J lost 2 bases, V lost 6 bases, and 7 bases had no gene match.

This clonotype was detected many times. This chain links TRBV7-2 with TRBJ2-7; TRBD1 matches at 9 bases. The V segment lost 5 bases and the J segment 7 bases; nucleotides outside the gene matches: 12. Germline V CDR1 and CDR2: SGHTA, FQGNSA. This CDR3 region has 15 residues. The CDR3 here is CASSPPGTGFWEQYF. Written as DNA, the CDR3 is TGTGCCAGCAGCCCCCCCGGGACAGGGTTTTGGGAGCAGTACTTC. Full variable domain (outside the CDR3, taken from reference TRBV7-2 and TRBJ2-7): GAGVSQSPSNKVTEKGKDVELRCDPISGHTALYWYRQSLGQGLEFLIYFQGNSAPDKSGLPSDRFSAERTGGSVSTLTIQRTQQEDSAVYLCASSPPGTGFWEQYFGPGTRLTVT.

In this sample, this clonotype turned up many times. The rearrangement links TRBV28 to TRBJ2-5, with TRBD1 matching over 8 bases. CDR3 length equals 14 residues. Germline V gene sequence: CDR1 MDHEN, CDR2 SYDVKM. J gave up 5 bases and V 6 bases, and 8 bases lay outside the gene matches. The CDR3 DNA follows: TGTGCCAGCAGCCCTCCAGGGGGCGGGGAGACCCAGTACTTC. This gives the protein CASSPPGGGETQYF.

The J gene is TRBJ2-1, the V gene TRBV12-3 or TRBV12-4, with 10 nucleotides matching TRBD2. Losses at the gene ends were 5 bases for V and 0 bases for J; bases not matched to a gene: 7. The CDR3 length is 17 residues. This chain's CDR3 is CASSNQGLAYSYNEQFF. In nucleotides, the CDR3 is TGTGCCAGCAGTAACCAGGGACTAGCGTACTCCTACAATGAGCAGTTCTTC.

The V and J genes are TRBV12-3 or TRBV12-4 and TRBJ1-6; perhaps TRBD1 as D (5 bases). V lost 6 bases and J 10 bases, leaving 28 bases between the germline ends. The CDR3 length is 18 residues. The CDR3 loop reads CASRFSLLPGPGDSPLHF. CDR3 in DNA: TGTGCCAGCAGATTTTCCCTACTCCCGGGCCCGGGGGACTCACCCCTCCACTTT.

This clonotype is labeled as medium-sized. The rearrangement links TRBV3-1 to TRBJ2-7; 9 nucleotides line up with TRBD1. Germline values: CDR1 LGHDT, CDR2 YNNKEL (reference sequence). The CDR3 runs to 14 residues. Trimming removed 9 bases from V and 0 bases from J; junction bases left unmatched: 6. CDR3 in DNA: TGTGCCAGGTCCGGACAGGGGTTCTCCTACGAGCAGTACTTC. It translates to CARSGQGFSYEQYF.

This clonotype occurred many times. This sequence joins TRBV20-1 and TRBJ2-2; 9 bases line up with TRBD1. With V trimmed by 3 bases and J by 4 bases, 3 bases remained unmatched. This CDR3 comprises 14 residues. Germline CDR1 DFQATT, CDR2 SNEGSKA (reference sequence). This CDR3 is CSARGTGPTGELFF. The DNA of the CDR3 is TGCAGTGCTAGGGGGACAGGGCCCACCGGGGAGCTGTTTTTT.

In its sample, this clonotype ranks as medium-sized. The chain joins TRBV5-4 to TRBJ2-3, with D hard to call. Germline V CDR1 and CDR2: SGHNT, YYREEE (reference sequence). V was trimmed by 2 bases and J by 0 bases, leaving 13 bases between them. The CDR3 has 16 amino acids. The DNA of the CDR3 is TGTGCCAGCAGCTTTTTATCCGGAACTAGCACAGATACGCAGTATTTT. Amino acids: CASSFLSGTSTDTQYF.

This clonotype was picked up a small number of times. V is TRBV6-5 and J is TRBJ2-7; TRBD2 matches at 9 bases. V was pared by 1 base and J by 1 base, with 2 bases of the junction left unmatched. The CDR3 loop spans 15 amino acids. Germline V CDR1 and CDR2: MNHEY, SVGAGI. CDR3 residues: CASSYFAGGSYEQYF. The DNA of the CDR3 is TGTGCCAGCAGTTACTTTGCGGGAGGGTCCTACGAGCAGTACTTC.

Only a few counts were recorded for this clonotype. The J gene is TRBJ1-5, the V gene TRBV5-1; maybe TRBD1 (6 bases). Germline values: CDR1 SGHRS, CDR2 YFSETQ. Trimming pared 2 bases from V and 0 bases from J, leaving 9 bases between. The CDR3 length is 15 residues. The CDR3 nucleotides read TGCGCCAGCAGCTTAGAAGGGGGTAGCAATCAGCCCCAGCATTTT. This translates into CASSLEGGSNQPQHF. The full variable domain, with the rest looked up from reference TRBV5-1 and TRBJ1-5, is KAGVTQTPRYLIKTRGQQVTLSCSPISGHRSVSWYQQTPGQGLQFLFEYFSETQRNKGNFPGRFSGRQFSNSRSEMNVSTLELGDSALYLCASSLEGGSNQPQHFGDGTRLSIL.

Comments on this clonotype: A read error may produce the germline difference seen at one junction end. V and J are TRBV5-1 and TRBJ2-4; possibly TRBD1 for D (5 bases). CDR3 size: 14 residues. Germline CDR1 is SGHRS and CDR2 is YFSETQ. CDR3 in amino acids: CASGLGLGQNIQYF. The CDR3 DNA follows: TGCGCCAGCGGCTTGGGGCTAGGTCAAAACATTCAGTACTTC. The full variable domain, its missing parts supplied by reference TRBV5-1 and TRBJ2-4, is KAGVTQTPRYLIKTRGQQVTLSCSPISGHRSVSWYQQTPGQGLQFLFEYFSETQRNKGNFPGRFSGRQFSNSRSEMNVSTLELGDSALYLCASGLGLGQNIQYFGAGTRLSVL.

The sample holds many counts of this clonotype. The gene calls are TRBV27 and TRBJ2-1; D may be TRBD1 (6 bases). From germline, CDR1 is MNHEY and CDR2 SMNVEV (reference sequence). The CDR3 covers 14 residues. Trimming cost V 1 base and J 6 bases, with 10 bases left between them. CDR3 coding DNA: TGTGCCAGCAGTTTATTCAGGGGCGGCAATGAGCAGTTCTTC. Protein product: CASSLFRGGNEQFF.

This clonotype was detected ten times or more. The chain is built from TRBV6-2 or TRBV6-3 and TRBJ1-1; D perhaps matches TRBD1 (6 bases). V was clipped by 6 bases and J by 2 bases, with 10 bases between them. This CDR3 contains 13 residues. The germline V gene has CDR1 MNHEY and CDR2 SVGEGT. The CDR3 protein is CASRLTGNTEAFF. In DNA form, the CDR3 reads TGTGCCAGCAGGTTGACAGGAAACACTGAAGCTTTCTTT.